What follows are 26 T cell receptor beta chains derived from one specimen sequenced in a study of human T cells and chemical hapten exposure. TCRdb re-called the RACE reads through MiXCR, storing one row per CDR3 protein. The sample has about 340,000 distinct CDR3 sequences; approximately 6.3% are singletons. Time point indicated: patch test 1, 2 weeks after DPC sensitization. Treatment noted: therapeutic diphenylcyclopropenone sensitization with weekly scalp DPC. Specimen: whole blood, collected in connection with sensitization to the hapten diphenylcyclopropenone (DPC). These receptors all stem from a young woman with alopecia areata. Some clones in this sample may be carry-over from other donors' samples.

V gene TRBV20-1 combines with J gene TRBJ1-5; TRBD1 matches 8 bases. Germline lookup yields CDR1 DFQATT and CDR2 SNEGSKA (reference sequence). The CDR3 runs 17 residues. The J segment lost 0 bases and the V segment lost 0 bases, leaving 7 bases of the junction unmatched. The CDR3 here is CSARDRDRFSSNQPQHF. CDR3 DNA sequence: TGCAGTGCTAGAGACCGGGACAGGTTCTCTAGCAATCAGCCCCAGCATTTT.

Written as DNA, the CDR3 is TGTGCCAGCAGCTCCAGACAGGGGGACAATCAGCCCCAGCATTTT. Protein: CASSSRQGDNQPQHF. The genes are TRBV7-2 and TRBJ1-5, with TRBD1 identical over 9 bases. The CDR3 extends over 15 amino acids. Germline V gene sequence: CDR1 SGHTA, CDR2 FQGNSA. The trim removed 4 bases at V and 3 bases at J, leaving 4 bases unmatched.

The chain has TRBV7-9 and TRBJ1-1; D unresolved. V shed 2 bases and J shed 2 bases, with 12 bases lying between them. The CDR3 runs 15 residues. CDR1 is SEHNR, CDR2 FQNEAQ, per germline (reference sequence). The CDR3 nucleotides are TGTGCCAGCAGCTTACTAGAGGATTCAAACACTGAAGCTTTCTTT. It yields the protein CASSLLEDSNTEAFF.

V gene TRBV12-3 or TRBV12-4 combines with J gene TRBJ1-1, with D maybe TRBD1 (5 bases). The germline V and J ends were trimmed by 7 bases and 1 base, with 10 bases remaining between them. This CDR3 is built from 13 residues. The CDR3 region is CASTRTGNTEAFF. The DNA for the CDR3 is TGTGCCAGCACCCGAACAGGGAACACTGAAGCTTTCTTT.

The CDR3 here is CASSRGQSTSTDTQYF. Written as DNA, the CDR3 is TGTGCCAGCAGCCGGGGGCAGTCTACTAGCACAGATACGCAGTATTTT. V and J are TRBV3-1 and TRBJ2-3, with D perhaps TRBD1 (6 bases). The CDR3 totals 16 residues. Trimming removed 4 bases at V and 0 bases at J, with 14 bases between. CDR1 is LGHDT and CDR2 is YNNKEL in the germline V gene (reference sequence).

This clonotype was recorded many times. The chain employs TRBV7-9 and TRBJ1-1, with D possibly TRBD1 on 5 matching bases. Germline loops: CDR1 SEHNR, CDR2 FQNEAQ (reference sequence). This CDR3 spans 14 amino acids. The ends were cut back, 3 bases at V and 1 base at J, with 9 bases in the middle. The CDR3 sequence is CASSFTQGNTEAFF. The CDR3 DNA is TGTGCCAGCAGCTTTACCCAGGGGAACACTGAAGCTTTCTTT.

V usage is TRBV7-2 and J usage is TRBJ1-6, with D tentatively TRBD1 (6 bases). The length of the CDR3 is 15 residues. Germline CDR1 and CDR2: SGHTA and FQGNSA. V was pared by 7 bases and J by 6 bases, with 16 bases between. The CDR3 is CASNRVGSLNSPLHF. Written as DNA, the CDR3 is TGTGCCAGCAACAGGGTGGGGTCTCTTAATTCACCCCTCCACTTT.

The V and J genes are TRBV9 and TRBJ2-5; D is uncertain. V shed 7 bases and J shed 4 bases, with 17 bases lying between them. The CDR3 loop spans 14 amino acids. Germline V gene data show CDR1 as SGDLS and CDR2 as YYNGEE. CDR3 amino acids: CASGPFLAGETQYF. The CDR3 nucleotides are TGTGCCAGCGGCCCCTTCCTTGCCGGAGAGACCCAGTACTTC.

This clonotype occurred a few times. V gene TRBV28 combines with J gene TRBJ2-7, with a possible D match to TRBD1 (6 bases). From germline, CDR1 is MDHEN and CDR2 SYDVKM. The CDR3 extends over 14 amino acids. V was clipped by 6 bases and J by 0 bases, with 12 bases between them. CDR3 in amino acids: CASRPGHSSYEQYF. The DNA for the CDR3 is TGTGCCAGCAGGCCGGGACACAGCTCCTACGAGCAGTACTTC.

In nucleotides, the CDR3 is TGCAGTGCTACCATTCCAGGGGCGGGCGAAGCTTTCTTT. Amino acids: CSATIPGAGEAFF. This chain links TRBV20-1 with TRBJ1-1; D may be TRBD1 (6 bases). The CDR3 is 13 amino acids. Trimming cost V 4 bases and J 8 bases, with 17 bases left between them. Germline assignment: CDR1 DFQATT and CDR2 SNEGSKA (reference sequence).

This clonotype was recorded at least ten times. The chain employs TRBV6-2 or TRBV6-3 and TRBJ1-5; D is possibly TRBD1 (6 bases). The length of the CDR3 is 15 residues. The germline gives CDR1 MNHEY, CDR2 SVGEGT. V lost 10 bases and J lost 2, with 18 bases in between. The CDR3 is CATVEGGPGNQPQHF. CDR3 nucleotides: TGTGCCACCGTTGAAGGGGGGCCGGGCAATCAGCCCCAGCATTTT.

This clonotype was observed a few times. The V and J genes are TRBV5-4 and TRBJ2-1; the match to TRBD2 covers 10 bases. With V trimmed by 0 bases and J by 8 bases, 5 bases remained unmatched. From germline, CDR1 is SGHNT and CDR2 YYREEE (reference sequence). The CDR3 is made up of 15 amino acids. CDR3 coding DNA: TGTGCCAGCAGCTTGGAGTTAGCGGGGGGTTATGAGCAGTTCTTC. Residues: CASSLELAGGYEQFF.

This clonotype was counted between two and nine times. The V and J genes are TRBV6-5 and TRBJ1-2, with 10 bases aligning to TRBD1. The V gene end was trimmed by 7 bases and the J gene end by 1 base; junction bases not matched to a gene: 12. CDR1 is MNHEY, CDR2 SVGAGI, per germline. The CDR3 runs to 17 residues. The CDR3: CASTPGQGTSGNYGYTF. The DNA for the CDR3 is TGTGCCAGCACCCCGGGACAGGGGACTTCGGGTAACTATGGCTACACCTTC.

This clonotype was counted between two and nine times. The V and J genes are TRBV6-2 or TRBV6-3 and TRBJ1-6; 8 bases are a match to TRBD1. Losses at the gene ends were 8 bases for V and 4 bases for J; bases not matched to a gene: 4. Germline lookup yields CDR1 MNHEY and CDR2 SVGEGT. The CDR3 length is 14 residues. The DNA for the CDR3 is TGTGCCAGCCTCCGGACAGGGTATAATTCACCCCTCCACTTT. Its translation: CASLRTGYNSPLHF.

The chain couples TRBV20-1 to TRBJ2-2; 7 bases map to TRBD1. Germline values: CDR1 DFQATT, CDR2 SNEGSKA (reference sequence). This CDR3 is built from 15 residues. The V gene end was trimmed by 3 bases and the J gene end by 7 bases; junction bases not matched to a gene: 11. The CDR3 is CSASPQGFKDGELFF. DNA for the CDR3: TGCAGTGCTAGTCCACAGGGGTTCAAGGACGGGGAGCTGTTTTTT.

The chain couples TRBV3-1 to TRBJ2-3, with D possibly TRBD2 on 5 matching bases. The germline gives CDR1 LGHDT, CDR2 YNNKEL (reference sequence). CDR3 length equals 13 residues. Trimming took off 6 bases at V and 9 bases at J, with 16 bases between the two ends. The CDR3 DNA reads TGTGCCAGCAGTTCAGACTCCACGGGGACGCAGTATTTT. It encodes CASSSDSTGTQYF.

The V call is TRBV24-1, the J call TRBJ1-6, with no clear D. The CDR3 runs 16 residues. V was clipped by 4 bases and J by 0 bases, with 9 bases between them. Germline CDR1 is KGHDR and CDR2 is SFDVKD. The CDR3 coding sequence is TGTGCCACCAGTGAGTCGAGTAGCTCCTATAATTCACCCCTCCACTTT. This codes for CATSESSSSYNSPLHF.

This sequence joins TRBV7-9 and TRBJ2-3; D may be TRBD1 or TRBD2 (6 bases each). The CDR3 contains 15 residues. V was cut by 5 bases and J by 0 bases, with 12 bases left in between. Per the germline V gene, CDR1 is SEHNR and CDR2 is FQNEAQ (reference sequence). The CDR3 region is CASSTGRSSTDTQYF. In DNA, the CDR3 is TGTGCCAGCAGCACAGGGAGGTCTAGCACAGATACGCAGTATTTT.

By share, this clonotype counts as medium-sized. This chain joins TRBV27 and TRBJ2-2, with 9 bases lining up with TRBD1. This CDR3 has 14 residues. V gave up 6 bases and J gave up 5 bases; unmatched junction bases: 4. Germline CDR1 and CDR2: MNHEY and SMNVEV (reference sequence). The CDR3: CASRVGQGTGELFF. The CDR3, as DNA: TGTGCCAGCAGGGTCGGACAGGGGACCGGGGAGCTGTTTTTT.

This clonotype was seen a few times. V gene TRBV7-9 combines with J gene TRBJ2-4, with unresolved D. This CDR3 comprises 17 residues. Trimming stripped 1 base from V and 1 base from J, with 14 bases between. Germline loops: CDR1 SEHNR, CDR2 FQNEAQ (reference sequence). The CDR3 bases are TGTGCCAGCAGCTTAGGGTCGATCACGACTGCCAAAAACATTCAGTACTTC. Its protein is CASSLGSITTAKNIQYF.

The chain couples TRBV7-2 to TRBJ1-1; possibly TRBD1 for D (6 bases). CDR3 length equals 14 residues. V dropped 5 bases and J dropped 4 bases, with 14 bases sitting between them. The germline gives CDR1 SGHTA, CDR2 FQGNSA. CDR3 sequence: CASSIQGQGTEAFF. The CDR3 region has the DNA TGTGCCAGCAGCATCCAGGGGCAGGGCACTGAAGCTTTCTTT.

The rearrangement links TRBV7-2 to TRBJ2-3; D not certain. Trimming stripped 4 bases from V and 5 bases from J, with 10 bases between. The CDR3 has 13 residues. Germline CDR1 is SGHTA and CDR2 is FQGNSA. The CDR3 protein is CASSSYGLDTQYF. The CDR3 nucleotides are TGTGCCAGCAGCTCGTATGGGTTAGATACGCAGTATTTT.

This clonotype was counted many times. V and J are TRBV4-2 and TRBJ2-3; 8 nucleotides match TRBD2. The trim removed 0 bases at V and 6 bases at J, leaving 8 bases unmatched. Germline V gene sequence: CDR1 LGHNA, CDR2 YNFKEQ. The CDR3 is made up of 16 amino acids. In DNA form, the CDR3 reads TGTGCCAGCAGCCAAGATCCGGGACTAGAAAGGGATACGCAGTATTTT. The encoded protein is CASSQDPGLERDTQYF.

In its sample, this clonotype was seen a few times. The V call is TRBV5-6, the J call TRBJ2-5; D may be TRBD1 or TRBD2 (5 bases each). The germline V and J ends were trimmed by 0 bases and 2 bases, with 14 bases remaining between them. The CDR3 has 16 residues. Germline CDR1 and CDR2: SGHDT and YYEEEE. This CDR3 reads CASSLVPGTGQETQYF. The DNA for the CDR3 is TGTGCCAGCAGCTTGGTTCCGGGGACGGGACAAGAGACCCAGTACTTC.

The V call is TRBV7-2, the J call TRBJ1-2; tentatively, D is TRBD1 (6 bases). The CDR3 is 16 residues long. Trimming pared 4 bases from V and 4 bases from J, leaving 19 bases between. CDR1 is SGHTA and CDR2 is FQGNSA in the germline V gene. The CDR3 here is CASSSFLGGATYGYTF. CDR3 nucleotides: TGTGCCAGCAGCTCATTCTTGGGGGGCGCCACCTATGGCTACACCTTC. Together with reference TRBV7-2 and TRBJ1-2, the CDR3 gives the full variable domain: GAGVSQSPSNKVTEKGKDVELRCDPISGHTALYWYRQSLGQGLEFLIYFQGNSAPDKSGLPSDRFSAERTGGSVSTLTIQRTQQEDSAVYLCASSSFLGGATYGYTFGSGTRLTVV.

The table lists this clonotype with many counts. The V call is TRBV18, the J call TRBJ2-3; D is uncertain. The CDR3 has 15 residues. V lost 6 bases to trimming and J lost 6 bases, with 19 bases between them. Per the germline V gene, CDR1 is KGHSH and CDR2 is LQKENI. The CDR3 DNA is TGTGCCAGCTCTTCCGGACCAGATTGGCTCGATACGCAGTATTTT. Protein product: CASSSGPDWLDTQYF. Together with reference TRBV18 and TRBJ2-3, the CDR3 gives the full variable domain: NAGVMQNPRHLVRRRGQEARLRCSPMKGHSHVYWYRQLPEEGLKFMVYLQKENIIDESGMPKERFSAEFPKEGPSILRIQQVVRGDSAAYFCASSSGPDWLDTQYFGPGTRLTVL.